Listed below are T cell receptor beta chains from one sample, sequenced in a study of T cells in Graves' hyperthyroidism and ophthalmopathy. Via MiXCR, TCRdb re-called the multiplex PCR reads, giving one row per CDR3 protein. The sample gives fewer than 750,000 distinct CDR3 sequences, about 43% of which show up once; around 8% is in the top ten. Sequencing was done on a sample of peripheral blood or thyroid tissue (not recorded which). These receptors were collected from a woman aged 18-35 years with Graves' hyperthyroidism. The CDR3 runs from the conserved cysteine through the conserved F or W. A D gene is named only where the DNA matches it firmly. The size of a clone is reported for some rows only, either as once, few or many, or as a class for expanded clones.

clone size	V gene	J gene	D gene	CDR3 protein	CDR3 DNA
.	TRBV24-1	TRBJ1-6	TRBD1	CATSEGQALPLHF	TGTGCCACCAGTGAGGGACAGGCCCTACCCCTCCACTTT
many	TRBV7-2	TRBJ2-3	TRBD2	CASSLLAGGADTQYF	TGTGCCAGCAGCCTACTAGCGGGAGGTGCAGATACGCAGTATTTT
few	TRBV19	TRBJ1-2	.	CASSLDLYGYTF	TGTGCCAGTAGTCTGGACCTCTATGGCTACACCTTC
many	TRBV7-8	TRBJ2-7	.	CASRPRGIFYEQYF	TGTGCCAGCAGGCCCCGGGGCATATTCTACGAGCAGTACTTC
.	TRBV6-2/TRBV6-3	TRBJ1-1	TRBD1	CATIQGPEAFF	TGTGCCACCATACAGGGGCCTGAAGCTTTCTTT
many	TRBV4-1	TRBJ1-5	.	CASSQEESGRGAQHF	TGCGCCAGCAGCCAAGAGGAGTCGGGTAGGGGTGCCCAGCATTTT
.	TRBV7-2	TRBJ1-2	.	CASSRPPGWGYGYTF	TGTGCCAGCAGCCGCCCGCCGGGCTGGGGCTATGGCTACACCTTC
.	TRBV20-1	TRBJ1-1	TRBD1	CRGRQGASTEAFF	TGCAGGGGAAGACAGGGGGCGAGCACTGAAGCTTTCTTT
.	TRBV29-1	TRBJ1-2	TRBD1	CSVVTGAYGYTF	TGCAGCGTGGTGACAGGGGCCTATGGCTACACCTTC
.	TRBV20-1	TRBJ2-3	TRBD2	CSAVGLAGHTDTQYF	TGCAGTGCAGTCGGACTAGCGGGGCACACAGATACGCAGTATTTT
few	TRBV7-8	TRBJ1-5	.	CASRGEQPQHF	TGTGCCAGCAGAGGTGAACAGCCCCAGCATTTT
.	TRBV7-8	TRBJ2-1	TRBD2	CASSLAGRAKSEQFF	TGTGCCAGCAGCTTAGCGGGGAGGGCTAAATCCGAGCAGTTCTTC
.	TRBV24-1	TRBJ2-7	.	CATSASSPFQAYEQYF	TGTGCCACCAGTGCCAGCTCACCGTTCCAGGCCTACGAGCAGTACTTC
many	TRBV20-1	TRBJ1-6	.	CSAPTATSTPLHF	TGCAGTGCACCGACAGCCACATCGACACCCCTCCACTTT
.	TRBV7-2	TRBJ2-5	.	CASSLEATLETQYF	TGTGCCAGCAGCTTGGAGGCCACGTTAGAGACCCAGTACTTC